This T cell receptor beta chain was captured by sequencing in a study of T cells after yellow fever vaccination. Study as a whole: SMART-Seq v4 Ultra Low Input served to prepare low-cell-number fractions. Study-level results: Just a small share of clonotypes turned up in the CD4 compartment as well as the CD8 compartment. Repertoires sorted by FACS could include abundant clonotypes that are contaminants from the bulk population. Once the booster was given, most primary-vaccination clones reappeared, at approximately 97% for CD4 and more than 85% for CD8.

In regard to this clonotype: Antigen unknown.

TCRdb used MiXCR to reprocess the 5' RACE reads, holding one entry per CDR3 protein. The sample records 320,000 or so distinct CDR3 sequences, roughly 8% being singletons. The CDR3 extends over 13 amino acids. J gave up 8 bases and V 7 bases, and 8 bases lay outside the gene matches. Germline V gene sequence: CDR1 MNHEY, CDR2 SMNVEV (reference sequence). The chain employs TRBV27 and TRBJ2-1; 7 bases are a match to TRBD2. This TCR was sampled from a man aged 18 to 29 who received the YFV17D yellow fever vaccine. The sample consisted of PBMCs, taken roughly 45 days after the first yellow fever vaccination. The CDR3 DNA sequence: TGTGCCAGCACGAACCTAGCGGCCGATGAGCAGTTCTTC. It specifies CASTNLAADEQFF.